Presented here are 8 T cell receptor beta chains from one specimen sequenced in a study of blood T cells in healthy people across ages. PCR was performed a second time for about 7 to 12 cycles using a sample-barcoded 5' primer and a J-beta primer mix. TCRdb re-called the 5' RACE reads through MiXCR, storing one row per CDR3 protein. Here the sample spans some 1.8 million distinct CDR3 sequences, about 39% being singletons. The sequenced sample consisted of blood. These receptors all come from a human donor in good health.

V and J are TRBV19 and TRBJ2-3; maybe TRBD2 (6 bases). Trimming shortened V by 6 bases and J by 2 bases, and 24 bases separated the two germline ends. The CDR3 has 18 residues. Germline V CDR1 and CDR2: LNHDA, SQIVND (reference sequence). The CDR3 loop is CASSRDLLRIVNTDTQYF. DNA of the CDR3: TGTGCCAGTAGCCGGGACTTGTTACGGATCGTAAACACAGATACGCAGTATTTT.

This clonotype was seen more than once but under ten times. The rearrangement links TRBV7-9 to TRBJ1-1; D remains ambiguous. The CDR3 spans 14 residues. Per germline, CDR1 SEHNR and CDR2 FQNEAQ (reference sequence). V was clipped by 5 bases and J by 4 bases, with 14 bases between them. CDR3: CASSVRVGGTEAFF. The CDR3 DNA is TGTGCCAGCAGCGTAAGGGTTGGTGGCACTGAAGCTTTCTTT.

The DNA of the CDR3 is TGTGCCACATCCTCAACGTTTTTGGCGGGTAGGAGGTCTCCAAACCAGCCCCAGCATTTT. Translating gives CATSSTFLAGRRSPNQPQHF. The rearrangement links TRBV6-2 or TRBV6-3 to TRBJ1-5; no reliable D call. The CDR3 loop spans 20 amino acids. Germline V gives CDR1 MNHEY, CDR2 SVGEGT. Trimming shortened V by 10 bases and J by 7 bases, and 38 bases separated the two germline ends.

This CDR3 is CATSEVGRSDTQYF. The CDR3 region has the DNA TGTGCCACCAGTGAGGTGGGGAGGTCGGATACGCAGTATTTT. The chain has TRBV24-1 and TRBJ2-3, with TRBD2 as a possible D gene (6 bases). With 4 bases removed from V and 6 bases from J, the gap between germline ends came to 13 bases. CDR1 and CDR2 from the germline V gene are KGHDR and SFDVKD. CDR3 length: 14 amino acids.

The rearrangement links TRBV29-1 to TRBJ1-2; weak D call: TRBD1 (5 bases). V shed 3 bases and J shed 7 bases, with 15 bases lying between them. The CDR3 runs 13 residues. Per germline, CDR1 SQVTM and CDR2 ANQGSEA. The CDR3 here is CSVDWGVIGGYTF. CDR3 bases: TGCAGCGTTGATTGGGGGGTAATCGGTGGCTACACCTTC.

The chain couples TRBV7-2 to TRBJ2-7, with 7 bases that match TRBD1. V lost 1 base and J lost 2; bases outside the gene matches: 8. This CDR3 spans 16 amino acids. Germline CDR1 and CDR2: SGHTA and FQGNSA. CDR3 region: CASSLGFGDRAYEQYF. The CDR3 DNA is TGTGCCAGCAGCTTAGGGTTCGGGGACAGAGCCTACGAGCAGTACTTC.

The sample holds a few counts of this clonotype. This sequence joins TRBV7-2 and TRBJ2-5; tentative D call: TRBD2 (7 bases). This CDR3 region has 15 residues. The germline V gene has CDR1 SGHTA and CDR2 FQGNSA. Trimming cost V 6 bases and J 4 bases, with 18 bases left between them. The CDR3 spells CASSFSRGGPETQYF. Written as DNA, the CDR3 is TGTGCCAGCAGTTTCTCAAGGGGGGGGCCAGAGACCCAGTACTTC.

The V gene is TRBV5-1, the J gene TRBJ1-1; D may be TRBD1 (5 bases). Trimming left V 0 bases short and J 4 bases short, with 16 bases between. Germline V gene lookup returns CDR1 SGHRS and CDR2 YFSETQ. The CDR3 has 16 residues. The CDR3 nucleotides read TGCGCCAGCAGCTTGGCCGTGGGCAGGGTGGGCACTGAAGCTTTCTTT. Translating gives CASSLAVGRVGTEAFF.